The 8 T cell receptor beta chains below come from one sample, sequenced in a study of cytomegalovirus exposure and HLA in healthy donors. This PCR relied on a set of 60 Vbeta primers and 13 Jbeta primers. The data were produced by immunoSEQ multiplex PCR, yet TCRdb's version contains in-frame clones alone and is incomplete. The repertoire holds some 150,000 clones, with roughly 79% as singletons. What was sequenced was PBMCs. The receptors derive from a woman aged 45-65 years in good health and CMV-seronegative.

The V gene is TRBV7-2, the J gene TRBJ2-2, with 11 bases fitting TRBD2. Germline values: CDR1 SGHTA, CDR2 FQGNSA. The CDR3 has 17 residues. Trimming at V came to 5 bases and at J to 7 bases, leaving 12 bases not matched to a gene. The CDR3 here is CASSPTSSSGRYGELFF. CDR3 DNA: TGTGCCAGCAGCCCAACCAGTTCTAGCGGGAGGTACGGGGAGCTGTTTTTT.

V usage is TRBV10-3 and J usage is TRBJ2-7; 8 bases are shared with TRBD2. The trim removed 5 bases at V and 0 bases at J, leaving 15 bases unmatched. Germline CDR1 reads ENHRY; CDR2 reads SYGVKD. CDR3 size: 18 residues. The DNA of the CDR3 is TGTGCCATCAGTTTTCCCCCTATAGCGGGGATTAACTCCTACGAGCAGTACTTC. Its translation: CAISFPPIAGINSYEQYF.

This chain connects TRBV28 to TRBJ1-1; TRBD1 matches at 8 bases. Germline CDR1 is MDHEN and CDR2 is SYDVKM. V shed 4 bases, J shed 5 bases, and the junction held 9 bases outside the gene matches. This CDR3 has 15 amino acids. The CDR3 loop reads CASSYLPDRDTEAFF. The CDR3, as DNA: TGTGCCAGCAGTTATTTACCGGACAGGGATACTGAAGCTTTCTTT.

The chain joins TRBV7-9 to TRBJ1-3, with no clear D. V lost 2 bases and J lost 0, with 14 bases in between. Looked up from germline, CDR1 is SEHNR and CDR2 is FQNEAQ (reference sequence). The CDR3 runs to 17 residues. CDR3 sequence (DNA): TGTGCCAGCAGCTTACGCATCACAGATCACTCTGGAAACACCATATATTTT. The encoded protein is CASSLRITDHSGNTIYF.

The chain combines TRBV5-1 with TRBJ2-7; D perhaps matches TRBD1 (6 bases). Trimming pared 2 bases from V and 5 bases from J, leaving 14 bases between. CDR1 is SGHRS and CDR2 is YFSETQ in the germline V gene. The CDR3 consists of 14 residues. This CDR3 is CASSFSLNRDEQYF. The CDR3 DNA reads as TGCGCCAGCAGCTTTTCACTGAACAGGGACGAGCAGTACTTC. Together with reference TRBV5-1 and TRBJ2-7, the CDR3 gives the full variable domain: KAGVTQTPRYLIKTRGQQVTLSCSPISGHRSVSWYQQTPGQGLQFLFEYFSETQRNKGNFPGRFSGRQFSNSRSEMNVSTLELGDSALYLCASSFSLNRDEQYFGPGTRLTVT.

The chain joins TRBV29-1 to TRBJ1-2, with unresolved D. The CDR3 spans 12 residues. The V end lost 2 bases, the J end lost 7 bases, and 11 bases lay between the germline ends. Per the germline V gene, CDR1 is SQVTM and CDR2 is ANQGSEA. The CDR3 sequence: CSVEPTDTGYTF. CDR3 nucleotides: TGCAGCGTTGAACCGACCGACACTGGCTACACCTTC.

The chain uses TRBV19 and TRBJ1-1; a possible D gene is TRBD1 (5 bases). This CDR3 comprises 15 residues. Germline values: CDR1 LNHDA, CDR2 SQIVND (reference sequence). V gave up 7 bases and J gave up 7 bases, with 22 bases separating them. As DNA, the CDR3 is TGTGCCAGTAAACGACAAGTAGGGGTGCTCGGTGAAGCTTTCTTT. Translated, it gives CASKRQVGVLGEAFF.

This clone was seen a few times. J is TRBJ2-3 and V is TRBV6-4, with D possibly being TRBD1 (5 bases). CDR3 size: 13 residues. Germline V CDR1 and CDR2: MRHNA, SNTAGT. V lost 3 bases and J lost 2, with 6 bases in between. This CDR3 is CASSEGDTDTQYF. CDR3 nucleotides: TGTGCCAGCAGTGAAGGGGACACAGATACGCAGTATTTT.